The clone carrying this T cell receptor beta chain was counted many times. Libraries of TCR beta came from iRepertoire HTBI primers plus Arm-PCR of CDR3 regions. TCRdb independently ran MiXCR on the multiplex PCR reads; one entry per CDR3 protein. The profile shows 650,000 to 700,000 distinct CDR3 sequences, approximately 31% of them singletons. The sample's time point: persistent/refractory GD, antithyroid drugs over 5 years with positive TRAb. PBMC RNA served as the TCR library source. V was pared by 0 bases and J by 11 bases, with 13 bases between. CDR3 size: 12 residues. The V gene's germline CDR1 is GTSNPN and CDR2 SVGIG (reference sequence). This specimen comes from a study of regulatory T cells in long-lasting Graves disease.

Sequenced material: peripheral blood mononuclear cells (PBMCs), taken when the disease was refractory, from a patient treated with antithyroid drugs. This TCR derives from a female donor with Graves disease. The chain carries TRBV30 and TRBJ1-1; D may be TRBD1 (5 bases). CDR3 DNA: TGTGCCTGGAGTGTAAGGGGAACTTCGGCTTTCTTT. It yields the protein CAWSVRGTSAFF.